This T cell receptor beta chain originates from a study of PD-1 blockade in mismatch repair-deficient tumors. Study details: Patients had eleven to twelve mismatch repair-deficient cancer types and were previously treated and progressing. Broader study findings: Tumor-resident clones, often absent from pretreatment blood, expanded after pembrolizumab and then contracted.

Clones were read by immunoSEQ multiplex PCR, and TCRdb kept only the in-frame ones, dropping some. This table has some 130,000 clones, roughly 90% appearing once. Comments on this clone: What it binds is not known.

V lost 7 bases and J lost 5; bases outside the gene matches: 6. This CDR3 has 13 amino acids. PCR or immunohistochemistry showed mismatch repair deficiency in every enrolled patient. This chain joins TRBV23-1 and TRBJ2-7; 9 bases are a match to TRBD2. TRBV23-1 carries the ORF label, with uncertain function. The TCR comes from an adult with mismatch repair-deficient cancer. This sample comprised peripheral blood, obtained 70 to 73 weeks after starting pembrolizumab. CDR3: CASTSGRFHEQYF. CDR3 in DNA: TGCGCCAGCACAAGCGGGAGGTTCCACGAGCAGTACTTC.